The clone carrying this T cell receptor (beta chain) was seen more than once but under ten times. Its antigen is unidentified. This record belongs to a study of T cell repertoires in cytomegalovirus infection. Whole-study results and caveats: The ex vivo response showed dominance by HLA-C-restricted CMV-specific TCR beta clonotypes.

Via MiXCR, TCRdb re-called the reads, giving one row per CDR3 protein. The sample holds around 200,000 distinct CDR3 sequences, roughly two fifths seen once. In germline, CDR1 is MNHNS, CDR2 SASEGT. Germline trimming cut 4 bases from V and 8 bases from J; bases unmatched to any gene: 15. The CDR3 is 17 residues long. This TCR was recovered from a human donor in good health (CMV status not recorded). Some clones in this sample may be carry-over from other donors' samples. This material consisted of CD8+ T cells from cultured PBMCs, taken from culture after CMV antigen stimulation. The V and J genes are TRBV6-1 and TRBJ1-4; 8 bases match TRBD1. The CDR3 sequence: CASSVPGTGALVEKLFF. The CDR3 nucleotides read TGTGCCAGCAGTGTTCCCGGGACAGGAGCCTTAGTCGAAAAACTGTTTTTT.